Listed below are T cell receptor beta chains from one sample, sequenced in a study of T cell responses to AZD1222 COVID-19 vaccine. The table came from immunoSEQ multiplex PCR; TCRdb's copy has only in-frame clones and leaves some out. Seen here are about 140,000 clones, 80% to 95% observed once, and the top ten hold 3% to 4%. The sequencing here drew on peripheral blood, taken 28 days after the second AZD1222 dose. All receptors derive from an adult who received the AZD1222 COVID-19 vaccine. Each CDR3 is given with its conserved first and last residue. Each record gives: CDR3 protein, CDR3 DNA, D gene, J gene, V gene, clone size. D genes are given only for firm matches. Expanded clones are given a class, and other clones once, few, many or no size at all.

CASRSTGGNYGYTF,TGTGCCAGCAGGTCTACAGGGGGCAACTATGGCTACACCTTC,TRBD1,TRBJ1-2,TRBV28,NA
CASRGPGALYEQYF,TGTGCCAGCCGGGGTCCGGGGGCTTTGTACGAGCAGTACTTC,NA,TRBJ2-7,TRBV6-5,NA
CASSLEGRWDRANTGELFF,TGTGCCAGCAGCTTAGAAGGGCGTTGGGACAGGGCGAACACCGGGGAGCTGTTTTTT,TRBD1,TRBJ2-2,TRBV11-3,once
CASSTTGTTNEKLFF,TGTGCCAGTAGTACTACAGGGACAACTAATGAAAAACTGTTTTTT,NA,TRBJ1-4,TRBV19,once
CASSLGLAGNYEQYF,TGTGCCAGCAGCTTGGGACTAGCGGGAAATTACGAGCAGTACTTC,TRBD2,TRBJ2-7,TRBV5-6,NA
CASSPGTGETNYGYTF,TGCGCCAGCAGCCCTGGGACAGGGGAAACTAACTATGGCTACACCTTC,TRBD1,TRBJ1-2,TRBV5-1,NA
CASSRTSGTYEQYF,TGTGCCAGCAGTCGGACTAGCGGGACCTACGAGCAGTACTTC,TRBD2,TRBJ2-7,TRBV6-5,NA
CASSRAGTGTKFWTGELFF,TGTGCCAGCAGCCGGGCCGGGACAGGGACGAAGTTTTGGACCGGGGAGCTGTTTTTT,TRBD1,TRBJ2-2,TRBV28,once
CASSEARTGINTEAFF,TGTGCCAGCAGTGAAGCGAGGACAGGTATAAACACTGAAGCTTTCTTT,TRBD1,TRBJ1-1,TRBV2,NA
CASSVLYGPTPNEQFF,TGTGCCAGCAGTGTACTTTATGGCCCCACTCCCAATGAGCAGTTCTTC,NA,TRBJ2-1,TRBV6-1,NA
CASSGEGGNNQPQHF,TGTGCCAGCAGCGGAGAAGGGGGGAACAATCAGCCCCAGCATTTT,NA,TRBJ1-5,TRBV7-2,NA
CASSELGTESEQYF,TGCGCCAGCAGTGAGTTGGGAACGGAGTCCGAGCAGTACTTC,NA,TRBJ2-7,TRBV10-2,NA
CASSLGGLAGDGEQFF,TGCGCCAGCAGCTTGGGGGGACTAGCGGGAGACGGTGAGCAGTTCTTC,TRBD2,TRBJ2-1,TRBV5-1,once
CASSEPISNEKLFF,TGTGCCAGCAGTGAACCCATCTCTAATGAAAAACTGTTTTTT,NA,TRBJ1-4,TRBV28,NA
CSVEEGASTETQYF,TGCAGCGTTGAAGAAGGGGCCTCGACGGAGACCCAGTACTTC,NA,TRBJ2-5,TRBV29-1,NA
CASSVALATDTQYF,TGTGCCAGCAGCGTAGCCCTAGCGACAGATACGCAGTATTTT,NA,TRBJ2-3,TRBV9,NA
CASSPLSSGRRNEQYF,TGTGCCAGCAGTCCATTATCTAGCGGGAGGAGAAACGAGCAGTACTTC,TRBD2,TRBJ2-7,TRBV6-6,NA
CATSDLRHSGETQYF,TGTGCCACCAGTGATTTGCGGCATTCGGGGGAGACCCAGTACTTC,NA,TRBJ2-5,TRBV24-1,NA
CASSERAGLQPQHF,TGTGCCAGCAGTGAGCGGGCAGGACTCCAGCCCCAGCATTTT,NA,TRBJ1-5,TRBV2,NA
CARTVQGAPETQYF,TGTGCCAGAACCGTACAGGGGGCGCCTGAGACCCAGTACTTC,TRBD1,TRBJ2-5,TRBV5-3,NA
CASSDGPRYGYTF,TGCGCCAGCAGTGATGGGCCTCGCTATGGCTACACCTTC,NA,TRBJ1-2,TRBV10-2,NA
CASSSGHYTEAFF,TGTGCCAGCAGTTCGGGACACTACACTGAAGCTTTCTTT,NA,TRBJ1-1,TRBV27,NA
CASSLGQSGNTIYF,TGTGCCAGCAGTTTAGGACAGTCTGGAAACACCATATATTTT,NA,TRBJ1-3,TRBV28,NA
CAIRSDPGNTIYF,TGTGCCATCAGGTCCGACCCTGGAAACACCATATATTTT,NA,TRBJ1-3,TRBV10-3,NA
CASSLSPGLVGYEQYF,TGTGCCAGCAGTTTAAGTCCGGGACTAGTTGGCTACGAGCAGTACTTC,TRBD2,TRBJ2-7,TRBV27,NA
CASSVVAYEQYF,TGTGCCAGCAGCGTAGTCGCCTACGAGCAGTACTTC,NA,TRBJ2-7,TRBV9,NA